The 25 T cell receptor beta chains given below trace back to one sample, sequenced in a study of T cells in localized non-small cell lung cancer (dated by TCRdb to the early 2020s). To prepare the library, the immunoSEQ multiplex PCR assay was applied. The clones in this table, taken by TCRdb from immuneACCESS, are in-frame only. Not every clone is retained; where verified, under half of the shortfall comes from an unresolved V gene, and the cause of the rest is unknown. The sample table shows fewer than 45,000 clones, and about nine tenths are seen once. About 2.6% of the sample is held by the ten biggest clonotypes. This specimen was peripheral blood, taken before any cancer treatment. The origin of the receptors is a female donor aged 60 or older with stage I squamous cell lung carcinoma.

CDR3 in amino acids: CASSVPGTELYGYTF. CDR3 sequence (DNA): TGTGCCAGCAGTGTCCCCGGGACAGAATTATATGGCTACACCTTC. V is TRBV28 and J is TRBJ1-2, with 7 bases that match TRBD1. The germline CDR1 and CDR2 sequences are MDHEN and SYDVKM. V was clipped by 5 bases and J by 5 bases; unmatched bases: 11. This CDR3 comprises 15 residues.

This sequence joins TRBV7-8 and TRBJ2-1; possibly TRBD1 or TRBD2 for D (5 bases each). From germline, CDR1 is SGHVS and CDR2 FQNEAQ. The CDR3 has 15 residues. V lost 2 bases and J 8 bases, leaving 16 bases between the germline ends. DNA of the CDR3: TGTGCCAGCAGCTTAAGAGGGAGTGCACAGGATGAGCAGTTCTTC. Amino acids: CASSLRGSAQDEQFF.

The V and J genes are TRBV5-8 and TRBJ2-2; D gene unclear. Trimming removed 0 bases at V and 7 bases at J, with 4 bases between. Per germline, CDR1 SGHTS and CDR2 YDEGEE. The CDR3 spans 12 residues. CDR3 in amino acids: CASSLGVGELFF. The CDR3 bases are TGTGCCAGCAGCTTGGGAGTCGGGGAGCTGTTTTTT.

The chain uses TRBV27 and TRBJ2-7; 8 bases are a match to TRBD1. Trimming took 6 bases from V and 3 from J; bases not matched to a gene: 16. Per germline, CDR1 MNHEY and CDR2 SMNVEV (reference sequence). CDR3 size: 17 residues. The DNA of the CDR3 is TGTGCCAGCAGCGGGACAGGCCTACCCTCATCCTACTACGAGCAGTACTTC. It codes for CASSGTGLPSSYYEQYF.

The chain couples TRBV14 to TRBJ2-2, with TRBD1 matching over 7 bases. The CDR3 extends over 15 amino acids. V lost 6 bases and J lost 3; bases outside the gene matches: 7. Germline V gene sequence: CDR1 SGHDN, CDR2 FVKESK. The CDR3 DNA reads TGTGCCAGCAGACAACAGGGGCGACACACCGGGGAGCTGTTTTTT. It translates to CASRQQGRHTGELFF.

The chain recombines TRBV7-2 with TRBJ1-6; 7 bases match TRBD1. The germline CDR1 and CDR2 sequences are SGHTA and FQGNSA. Losses at the gene ends were 1 base for V and 9 bases for J; bases not matched to a gene: 0. This CDR3 is 13 amino acids long. Here the CDR3 reads CASSLDRGSPLHF. CDR3 nucleotides: TGTGCCAGCAGCTTAGACAGGGGTTCACCCCTCCACTTT.

This chain connects TRBV11-2 to TRBJ2-6; TRBD1 aligns across 10 bases. Germline V lookup: CDR1 SGHAT, CDR2 FQNNGV. J was trimmed by 2 bases and V by 0 bases; bases with no gene match: 4. The CDR3 consists of 18 residues. The CDR3 loop reads CASSLDSGTGAGANVLTF. CDR3 DNA sequence: TGTGCCAGCAGCTTAGATTCCGGGACAGGGGCTGGGGCCAACGTCCTGACTTTC.

The chain is built from TRBV7-9 and TRBJ2-1; TRBD2 aligns across 14 bases. The CDR3 has 16 amino acids. V shed 3 bases and J 6 bases; nucleotides not matched to a gene: 4. Per the germline V gene, CDR1 is SEHNR and CDR2 is FQNEAQ (reference sequence). The CDR3 protein is CASSLGTSGSSNEQFF. The CDR3 DNA reads TGTGCCAGCAGCTTGGGGACTAGCGGGAGCTCCAATGAGCAGTTCTTC.

V is TRBV4-1 and J is TRBJ1-3, with D perhaps matching TRBD1 (6 bases). Per germline, CDR1 MGHRA and CDR2 YSYEKL. The CDR3 covers 15 residues. Trimming left V 2 bases short and J 2 bases short, with 10 bases between. CDR3 in amino acids: CASSQPQGTGNTIYF. The CDR3, as DNA: TGCGCCAGCAGCCAACCACAGGGTACTGGAAACACCATATATTTT.

This chain connects TRBV27 to TRBJ1-5; the match to TRBD1 covers 7 bases. The ends lost 4 bases at V and 5 bases at J; junction bases unmatched: 8. The CDR3 extends over 15 amino acids. Per germline, CDR1 MNHEY and CDR2 SMNVEV (reference sequence). The CDR3 sequence is CASSYHRGYDQPQHF. Here the CDR3 DNA reads TGTGCCAGCAGTTACCACAGGGGATACGATCAGCCCCAGCATTTT.

This rearrangement joins TRBV7-9 to TRBJ1-2; possibly TRBD1 for D (6 bases). CDR1 and CDR2 from the germline V gene are SEHNR and FQNEAQ (reference sequence). The germline V and J ends were trimmed by 1 base and 3 bases, with 12 bases remaining between them. The CDR3 contains 15 residues. The CDR3 region has the DNA TGTGCCAGCAGCTTAGGATCAGGGGTGGACTATGGCTACACCTTC. This codes for CASSLGSGVDYGYTF. Full variable domain (missing parts from reference TRBV7-9 and TRBJ1-2): DTGVSQNPRHKITKRGQNVTFRCDPISEHNRLYWYRQTLGQGPEFLTYFQNEAQLEKSRLLSDRFSAERPKGSFSTLEIQRTEQGDSAMYLCASSLGSGVDYGYTFGSGTRLTVV.

The chain joins TRBV19 to TRBJ1-2; TRBD1 matches 8 bases. V lost 10 bases, J lost 0 bases, and 7 bases stayed unmatched. From germline, CDR1 is LNHDA and CDR2 SQIVND (reference sequence). This CDR3 region has 14 residues. CDR3 coding DNA: TGTGCCACCCGTGACAGGGGATCTAACTATGGCTACACCTTC. Encoded protein: CATRDRGSNYGYTF.

The rearrangement links TRBV4-1 to TRBJ2-1, with a possible D match to TRBD2 (6 bases). The length of the CDR3 is 15 residues. V was shortened by 2 bases and J by 8 bases, with 16 bases between the two germline ends. The germline V gene has CDR1 MGHRA and CDR2 YSYEKL. CDR3: CASSQLAAPSDEQFF. CDR3 bases: TGCGCCAGCAGCCAATTAGCGGCCCCCTCGGATGAGCAGTTCTTC.

The DNA of the CDR3 is TGCGCCAGCAGCTTGGCACAGGGGGTTGAAGCTTTCTTT. Translated, it gives CASSLAQGVEAFF. V and J are TRBV5-1 and TRBJ1-1; the match to TRBD1 covers 8 bases. With V trimmed by 0 bases and J by 7 bases, 2 bases remained unmatched. The CDR3 loop spans 13 amino acids. CDR1 SGHRS and CDR2 YFSETQ come from the germline V gene.

This sequence joins TRBV10-3 and TRBJ2-2; TRBD2 matches 9 bases. Germline V CDR1 and CDR2: ENHRY, SYGVKD. The CDR3 extends over 16 amino acids. V shed 2 bases and J 4 bases; nucleotides not matched to a gene: 5. For the CDR3, the DNA is TGTGCCATCAGTGAGATTAGCGGGAGAGGCACCGGGGAGCTGTTTTTT. Translating gives CAISEISGRGTGELFF.

This sequence joins TRBV6-1 and TRBJ1-1, with D unresolved. CDR3 length: 13 residues. CDR1 and CDR2 from the germline V gene are MNHNS and SASEGT. V was shortened by 6 bases and J by 5 bases, with 13 bases between the two germline ends. CDR3 nucleotide sequence: TGTGCCAGCAGCCCGGGCCGAGGGACTGAAGCTTTCTTT. Its translation: CASSPGRGTEAFF.

The chain carries TRBV6-6 and TRBJ2-1; 9 bases agree with TRBD2. CDR1 MNHNY and CDR2 SVGAGI come from the germline V gene (reference sequence). This CDR3 comprises 16 residues. V lost 2 bases and J lost 2; bases outside the gene matches: 4. The CDR3 region is CASSYRQRGAYNEQFF. Written as DNA, the CDR3 is TGTGCCAGCAGTTACCGGCAGCGGGGGGCCTACAATGAGCAGTTCTTC.

The gene calls are TRBV15 and TRBJ1-4; TRBD1 matches at 10 bases. Germline loops: CDR1 LNHNV, CDR2 YYDKDF (reference sequence). With V trimmed by 6 bases and J by 5 bases, 6 bases remained unmatched. The CDR3 has 15 amino acids. As DNA, the CDR3 is TGTGCCACCAGGTTGACAGGGGGCGGGAATGAAAAACTGTTTTTT. Amino acids: CATRLTGGGNEKLFF.

The chain is built from TRBV7-9 and TRBJ2-2; D is possibly TRBD2 (5 bases). Germline V CDR1 and CDR2: SEHNR, FQNEAQ (reference sequence). V was trimmed by 0 bases and J by 11 bases, leaving 10 bases between them. The CDR3 totals 13 residues. CDR3 protein: CASSLAVASELFF. The CDR3 region has the DNA TGTGCCAGCAGCTTAGCGGTAGCGTCTGAGCTGTTTTTT. The whole variable domain, remainder taken from reference TRBV7-9 and TRBJ2-2, is DTGVSQNPRHKITKRGQNVTFRCDPISEHNRLYWYRQTLGQGPEFLTYFQNEAQLEKSRLLSDRFSAERPKGSFSTLEIQRTEQGDSAMYLCASSLAVASELFFGEGSRLTVL.

The chain joins TRBV25-1 to TRBJ1-2, with D perhaps matching TRBD1 (6 bases). V lost 3 bases, J lost 3 bases, and 14 bases lay in between. CDR1 MGHDK and CDR2 SYGVNS come from the germline V gene. The length of the CDR3 is 15 residues. The CDR3 sequence is CASSEGGQGHYGYTF. The CDR3 region has the DNA TGTGCCAGCAGTGAGGGGGGGCAGGGTCACTATGGCTACACCTTC.

The chain carries TRBV4-3 and TRBJ2-1; tentatively, D is TRBD2 (5 bases). The CDR3 runs 12 residues. Per the germline V gene, CDR1 is LGHNA and CDR2 is YSLEER. V was shortened by 3 bases and J by 13 bases, with 13 bases between the two germline ends. The CDR3 region is CASSQAGLGQFF. The CDR3 region has the DNA TGCGCCAGCAGCCAGGCCGGACTGGGCCAGTTCTTC.

The V and J genes are TRBV19 and TRBJ2-2; tentatively, D is TRBD1 (6 bases). V was cut by 6 bases and J by 2 bases, with 13 bases left in between. The CDR3 is 15 amino acids. CDR1 and CDR2 from the germline V gene are LNHDA and SQIVND (reference sequence). The CDR3, as DNA: TGTGCCAGTAGGCGAAGGACAGTTAACACCGGGGAGCTGTTTTTT. This gives the protein CASRRRTVNTGELFF.

This sequence joins TRBV7-2 and TRBJ2-7; 7 positions agree with TRBD1. There are 13 residues in the CDR3. V was clipped by 5 bases and J by 7 bases; unmatched bases: 8. Germline V gives CDR1 SGHTA, CDR2 FQGNSA. The DNA for the CDR3 is TGTGCCAGCAGCACCCGACAGGGTGGGGAGCAGTACTTC. Translation gives CASSTRQGGEQYF.

The CDR3 bases are TGTGCCAGCAGCGCTCACTACGAGCAGTACTTC. This encodes CASSAHYEQYF. J is TRBJ2-7 and V is TRBV5-4; D is unresolved. Germline CDR1 is SGHNT and CDR2 is YYREEE (reference sequence). The germline V and J ends were trimmed by 4 bases and 3 bases, with 5 bases remaining between them. The CDR3 consists of 11 residues.

The J gene is TRBJ2-5, the V gene TRBV14, with 10 bases that match TRBD2. Germline CDR1 reads SGHDN; CDR2 reads FVKESK. The J segment lost 4 bases and the V segment lost 0 bases, leaving 2 bases of the junction unmatched. CDR3 length equals 15 residues. The CDR3 DNA is TGTGCCAGCAGCCAAGAGCTAGCGGGAGTAGAGACCCAGTACTTC. Encoded protein: CASSQELAGVETQYF.